These 18 T cell receptor beta chains were sequenced from one sample in a study of blood T cell repertoires in COVID-19. Profiling relied on immunoSEQ multiplex PCR, and the TCRdb table lists in-frame clones only, not all of them. Counted here are approximately 52,000 clones, 80% to 95% occurring once; the ten biggest clones make up under 7%. The sequencing sample was made of peripheral blood. These receptors were taken from a man aged 45 to 65 with active COVID-19.

The chain has TRBV30 and TRBJ2-7, with 11 bases identical to TRBD1. Looked up from germline, CDR1 is GTSNPN and CDR2 is SVGIG (reference sequence). Trimming took 1 base from V and 5 from J; bases not matched to a gene: 1. CDR3 length equals 13 residues. CDR3: CAWSGTGGDEQYF. CDR3 nucleotides: TGTGCCTGGAGTGGGACAGGGGGCGACGAGCAGTACTTC.

The chain recombines TRBV5-1 with TRBJ2-5; 16 nucleotides align to TRBD2. V was pared by 4 bases and J by 5 bases, with 11 bases of the junction left unmatched. The germline gives CDR1 SGHRS, CDR2 YFSETQ. The CDR3 consists of 18 residues. The CDR3 region is CASSRGTSGGAIRETQYF. The CDR3 DNA reads TGCGCCAGCAGCCGAGGGACTAGCGGGGGGGCGATAAGGGAGACCCAGTACTTC.

This chain connects TRBV5-6 to TRBJ2-2; D perhaps matches TRBD1 (6 bases). This CDR3 is 14 amino acids long. Germline CDR1 reads SGHDT; CDR2 reads YYEEEE. V lost 4 bases and J lost 4, with 11 bases in between. The CDR3 coding sequence is TGTGCCAGCAGCCTAGGACAGACCACCGGGGAGCTGTTTTTT. Amino acid sequence: CASSLGQTTGELFF.

The chain couples TRBV3-1 (or the pseudogene TRBV3-2) to TRBJ2-1; 11 bases fit TRBD2. CDR3 size: 16 residues. The V segment lost 6 bases and the J segment 3 bases; nucleotides outside the gene matches: 7. Germline-derived CDR1 and CDR2 are LGHDT and YNNKEL (reference sequence). CDR3 sequence (DNA): TGTGCCAGCAGGCCAACCGGGACTAGCGGCTACAATGAGCAGTTCTTC. It specifies CASRPTGTSGYNEQFF.

This sequence joins TRBV7-8 and TRBJ2-7; the D is unclear. Germline values: CDR1 SGHVS, CDR2 FQNEAQ. This CDR3 is 15 amino acids long. Trimming cost V 0 bases and J 2 bases, with 11 bases left between them. CDR3 loop: CASSLARSRTYEQYF. In DNA form, the CDR3 reads TGTGCCAGCAGCTTAGCGCGGTCAAGGACCTACGAGCAGTACTTC.

The chain links TRBV10-2 to TRBJ2-3, with D possibly TRBD1 on 6 matching bases. Trimming shortened V by 4 bases and J by 12 bases, and 11 bases separated the two germline ends. This CDR3 comprises 11 residues. From germline, CDR1 is WSHSY and CDR2 SAAADI. This CDR3 is CASSGGPNQYF. The CDR3 region has the DNA TGCGCCAGCAGTGGGGGGCCCAACCAGTATTTT.

The chain is built from TRBV5-6 and TRBJ2-3; 14 nucleotides align to TRBD2. J gave up 2 bases and V 0 bases, and 5 bases lay outside the gene matches. CDR3 length: 18 amino acids. Germline-derived CDR1 and CDR2 are SGHDT and YYEEEE. DNA of the CDR3: TGTGCCAGCAGCTTGGTATGGGGACTAGCGGGAGACACAGATACGCAGTATTTT. Translation gives CASSLVWGLAGDTDTQYF.

CDR3 protein: CASARGGDTQYF. DNA for the CDR3: TGTGCCAGCGCGCGCGGTGGAGATACGCAGTATTTT. The chain has TRBV12-3 or TRBV12-4 and TRBJ2-3, with unresolved D. This CDR3 region has 12 residues. Trimming shortened V by 8 bases and J by 5 bases, and 11 bases separated the two germline ends.

The V and J genes are TRBV4-2 and TRBJ2-1, with D possibly matching TRBD2 (6 bases). CDR3 length: 17 amino acids. V was cut by 7 bases and J by 6 bases, with 25 bases left in between. CDR1 is LGHNA, CDR2 YNFKEQ, per germline. DNA of the CDR3: TGTGCCAGCACCACGAACCAGCGGGTGGGTGGATTCAATGAGCAGTTCTTC. Amino acids: CASTTNQRVGGFNEQFF.

V is TRBV7-6 and J is TRBJ2-7; D is possibly TRBD1 (6 bases). The CDR3 contains 17 residues. The V and J ends lost 1 base and 2 bases respectively, with 18 bases between them. From germline, CDR1 is SGHVS and CDR2 FNYEAQ. The CDR3 DNA reads as TGTGCCAGCAGCTTAGAAACAGGGAAGGGCGGCCCCTACGAGCAGTACTTC. Its translation: CASSLETGKGGPYEQYF.

The chain joins TRBV2 to TRBJ2-7, with TRBD1 identical over 7 bases. V trimming: 4 bases; J trimming: 2 bases; junction bases outside the gene matches: 8. Germline V lookup: CDR1 SNHLY, CDR2 FYNNEI. The CDR3 loop spans 15 amino acids. The chain's CDR3 is CASSGAGTVTYEQYF. CDR3 coding DNA: TGTGCCAGCAGTGGGGCCGGGACAGTGACCTACGAGCAGTACTTC. The whole variable domain, filled in from reference TRBV2 and TRBJ2-7, reads EPEVTQTPSHQVTQMGQEVILRCVPISNHLYFYWYRQILGQKVEFLVSFYNNEISEKSEIFDDQFSVERPDGSNFTLKIRSTKLEDSAMYFCASSGAGTVTYEQYFGPGTRLTVT.

The chain recombines TRBV12-3 or TRBV12-4 with TRBJ1-5; D is undetermined. V shed 5 bases and J shed 9 bases, with 11 bases lying between them. The CDR3 spans 12 residues. The CDR3 coding sequence is TGTGCCAGCAGTCCCCTTGTGCGGCCCCAGCATTTT. Protein product: CASSPLVRPQHF.

V and J are TRBV12-3 or TRBV12-4 and TRBJ1-4, with D perhaps matching TRBD1 (5 bases). This CDR3 is built from 12 residues. With 2 bases removed from V and 14 bases from J, the gap between germline ends came to 12 bases. In DNA, the CDR3 is TGTGCCAGCAGTTTAAGCGGGGCTATCCTGTTTTTT. Protein product: CASSLSGAILFF.

This rearrangement joins TRBV11-2 to TRBJ2-7; 8 positions agree with TRBD1. Germline trimming cut 1 base from V and 5 bases from J; bases unmatched to any gene: 4. CDR1 and CDR2 (germline): SGHAT, FQNNGV. The CDR3 loop spans 14 amino acids. This CDR3 reads CASSLGQGANEQYF. Here the CDR3 DNA reads TGTGCCAGCAGCTTAGGTCAGGGGGCAAACGAGCAGTACTTC.

The chain employs TRBV27 and TRBJ1-1; a weak D match, TRBD1 (5 bases). The CDR3 loop spans 13 amino acids. V was shortened by 3 bases and J by 3 bases, with 8 bases between the two germline ends. Germline V CDR1 and CDR2: MNHEY, SMNVEV (reference sequence). The chain's CDR3 is CASSFGGYTEAFF. The CDR3 DNA reads TGTGCCAGCAGTTTTGGGGGGTACACTGAAGCTTTCTTT.

The chain has TRBV7-2 and TRBJ2-1, with 11 bases aligning to TRBD2. CDR1 is SGHTA, CDR2 FQGNSA, per germline. The CDR3 has 18 residues. J was trimmed by 0 bases and V by 0 bases; bases with no gene match: 4. CDR3 residues: CASSLASSGGSSYNEQFF. The DNA for the CDR3 is TGTGCCAGCAGCTTAGCTTCTAGCGGGGGGAGCTCCTACAATGAGCAGTTCTTC.

This chain uses TRBV28 with TRBJ1-1; the D gene is possibly TRBD1 (5 bases). V was pared by 5 bases and J by 4 bases, with 11 bases between. The germline V gene encodes CDR1 MDHEN and CDR2 SYDVKM. The CDR3 covers 13 residues. The CDR3 loop is CASSPQAPTEAFF. The DNA of the CDR3 is TGTGCCAGCAGTCCACAGGCGCCCACTGAAGCTTTCTTT.

The CDR3 DNA follows: TGTGCCCAGAGGACTAGGATCCTCAATGAGCAGTTCTTC. It translates to CAQRTRILNEQFF. The chain joins TRBV30 to TRBJ2-1, with 7 bases matching TRBD2. From germline, CDR1 is GTSNPN and CDR2 SVGIG (reference sequence). J was trimmed by 6 bases and V by 8 bases; bases with no gene match: 10. The CDR3 contains 13 residues. The entire variable domain, with the rest obtained from reference TRBV30 and TRBJ2-1, is as follows: SQTIHQWPATLVQPVGSPLSLECTVEGTSNPNLYWYRQAAGRGLQLLFYSVGIGQISSEVPQNLSASRPQDRQFILSSKKLLLSDSGFYLCAQRTRILNEQFFGPGTRLTVL.